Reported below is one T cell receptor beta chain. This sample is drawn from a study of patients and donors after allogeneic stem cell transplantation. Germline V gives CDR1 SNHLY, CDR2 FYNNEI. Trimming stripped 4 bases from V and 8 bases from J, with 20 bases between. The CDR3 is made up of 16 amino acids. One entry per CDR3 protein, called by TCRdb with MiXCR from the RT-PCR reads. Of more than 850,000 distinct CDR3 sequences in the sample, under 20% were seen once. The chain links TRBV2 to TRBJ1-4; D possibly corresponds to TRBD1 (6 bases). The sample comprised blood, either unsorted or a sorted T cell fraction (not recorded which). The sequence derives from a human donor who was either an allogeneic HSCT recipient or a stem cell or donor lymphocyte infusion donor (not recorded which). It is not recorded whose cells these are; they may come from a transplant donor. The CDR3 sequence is CASSVAAGAFIEKLFF. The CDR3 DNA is TGTGCCAGCAGTGTGGCGGCAGGGGCGTTTATCGAAAAACTGTTTTTT.